This TCR beta chain derives from a study of Ad26.COV2.S vaccination and SARS-CoV-2 variants. Study observations and caveats: The TCR breadth and depth analyses may have produced an underestimate of total T cell responses. In vaccinated individuals, spike-specific CD8+ and CD4+ T cell responses reportedly displayed substantial breadth. Higher spike-specific TCR breadth was found in vaccine recipients than in placebo recipients.

Germline CDR1 reads LGHDT; CDR2 reads YNNKEL (reference sequence). This CDR3 contains 14 residues. Trimming stripped 1 base from V and 8 bases from J, with 14 bases between. Concerning this clone itself: Its target is unknown.

Here immunoSEQ multiplex PCR was the method, and the copy in TCRdb shows in-frame clones only, minus some. The profile shows over 110,000 clones, 75% to 90% of them singletons. This TCR was sampled from a human donor who had recovered from COVID-19. This chain uses TRBV3-1 (or the pseudogene TRBV3-2) with TRBJ1-2; D remains unclear. Sequencing was performed on peripheral blood, taken after recovery from COVID-19. CDR3: CASSQGLGGLGYTF. CDR3 DNA sequence: TGTGCCAGCAGCCAAGGTTTGGGAGGGCTGGGCTACACCTTC.